This T cell receptor (beta chain) comes out of a study of patients and donors after allogeneic stem cell transplantation. There are 15 residues in the CDR3. CDR1 and CDR2 from the germline V gene are DFQATT and SNEGSKA (reference sequence). V dropped 6 bases and J dropped 2 bases, with 20 bases sitting between them. One entry per CDR3 protein, called by TCRdb with MiXCR from the RT-PCR reads. The repertoire has about 160,000 distinct CDR3 sequences, about 32% of them found once; the top ten carry 3.2%. This sequence originates from a human donor who was either an allogeneic HSCT recipient or a stem cell or donor lymphocyte infusion donor (not recorded which). It is not recorded whose cells these are; they may come from a transplant donor. The chain couples TRBV20-1 to TRBJ2-7; unclear D gene. Specimen: blood, either unsorted or a sorted T cell fraction (not recorded which). Here the CDR3 DNA reads TGCAGTGCCTCCGGGTCCCGTCCCCTTCCCTACGAGCAGTACTTC. Its protein product is CSASGSRPLPYEQYF.